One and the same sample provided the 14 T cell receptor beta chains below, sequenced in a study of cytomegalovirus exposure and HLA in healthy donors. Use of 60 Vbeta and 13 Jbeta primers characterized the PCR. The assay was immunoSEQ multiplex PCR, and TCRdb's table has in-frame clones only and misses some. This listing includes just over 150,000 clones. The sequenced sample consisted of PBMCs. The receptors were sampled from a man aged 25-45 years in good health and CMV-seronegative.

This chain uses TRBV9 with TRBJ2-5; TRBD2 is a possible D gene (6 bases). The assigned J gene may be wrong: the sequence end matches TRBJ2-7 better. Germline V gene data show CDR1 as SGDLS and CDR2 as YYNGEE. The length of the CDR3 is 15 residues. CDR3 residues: CASSPGLVSSYEQYF. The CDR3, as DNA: TGTGCCAGCAGCCCGGGACTTGTGAGCTCCTACGAGCAGTACTTC.

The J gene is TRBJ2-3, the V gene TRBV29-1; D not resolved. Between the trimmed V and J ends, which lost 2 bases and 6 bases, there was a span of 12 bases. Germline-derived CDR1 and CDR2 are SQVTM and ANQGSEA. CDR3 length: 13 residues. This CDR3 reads CSVESPRGDTQYF. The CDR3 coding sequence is TGCAGCGTTGAATCCCCCCGAGGCGATACGCAGTATTTT.

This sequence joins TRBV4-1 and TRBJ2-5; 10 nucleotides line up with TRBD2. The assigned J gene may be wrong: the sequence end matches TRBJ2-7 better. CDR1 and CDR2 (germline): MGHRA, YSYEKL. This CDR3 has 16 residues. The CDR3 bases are TGCGCCAGCAGCCAAGCCCAAGCGGGAGGGAGCCACGAGCAGTACTTC. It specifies CASSQAQAGGSHEQYF.

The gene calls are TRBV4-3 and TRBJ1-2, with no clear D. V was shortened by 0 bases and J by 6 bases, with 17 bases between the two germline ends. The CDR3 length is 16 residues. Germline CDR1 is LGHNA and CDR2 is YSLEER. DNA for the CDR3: TGCGCCAGCAGCCAAGATCTTTACGGCCTGGGCAATGGCTACACCTTC. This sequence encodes CASSQDLYGLGNGYTF.

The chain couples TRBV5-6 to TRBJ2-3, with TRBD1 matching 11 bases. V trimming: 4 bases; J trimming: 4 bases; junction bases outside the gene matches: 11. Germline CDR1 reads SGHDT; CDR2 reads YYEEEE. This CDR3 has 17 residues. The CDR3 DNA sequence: TGTGCCAGCAGCCCCCGGGGGACAGGGGGGAGTCCAGATACGCAGTATTTT. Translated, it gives CASSPRGTGGSPDTQYF.

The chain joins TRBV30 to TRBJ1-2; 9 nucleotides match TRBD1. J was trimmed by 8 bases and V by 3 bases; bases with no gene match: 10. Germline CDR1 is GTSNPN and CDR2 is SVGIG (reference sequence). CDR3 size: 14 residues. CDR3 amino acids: CAWRGTRTGDGYTF. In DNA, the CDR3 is TGTGCCTGGAGGGGGACCAGGACAGGGGACGGCTACACCTTC.

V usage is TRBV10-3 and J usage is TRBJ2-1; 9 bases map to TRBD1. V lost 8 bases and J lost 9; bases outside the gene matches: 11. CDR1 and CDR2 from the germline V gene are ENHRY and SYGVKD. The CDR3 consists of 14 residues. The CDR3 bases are TGTGCCATCCGAAGGACAGGGGAGGAGGGTGAGCAGTTCTTC. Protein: CAIRRTGEEGEQFF.

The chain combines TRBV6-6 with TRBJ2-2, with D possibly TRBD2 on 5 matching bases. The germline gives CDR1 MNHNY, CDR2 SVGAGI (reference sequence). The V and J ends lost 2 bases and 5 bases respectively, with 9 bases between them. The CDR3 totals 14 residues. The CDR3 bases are TGTGCCAGCAGTTACGGACCGGGAACCGGGGAGCTGTTTTTT. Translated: CASSYGPGTGELFF.

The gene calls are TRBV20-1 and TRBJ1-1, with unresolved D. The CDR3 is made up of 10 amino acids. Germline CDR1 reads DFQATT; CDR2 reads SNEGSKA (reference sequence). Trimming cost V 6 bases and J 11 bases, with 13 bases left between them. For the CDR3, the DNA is TGCAGTGCCACGCGGAGGTCGGCTTTCTTT. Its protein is CSATRRSAFF.

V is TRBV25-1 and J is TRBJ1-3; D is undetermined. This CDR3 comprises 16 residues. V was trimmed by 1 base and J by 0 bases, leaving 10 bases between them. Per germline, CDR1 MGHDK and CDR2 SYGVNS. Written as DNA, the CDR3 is TGTGCCAGCAGTGAATTAACGGTTAGCTCTGGAAACACCATATATTTT. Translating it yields CASSELTVSSGNTIYF.

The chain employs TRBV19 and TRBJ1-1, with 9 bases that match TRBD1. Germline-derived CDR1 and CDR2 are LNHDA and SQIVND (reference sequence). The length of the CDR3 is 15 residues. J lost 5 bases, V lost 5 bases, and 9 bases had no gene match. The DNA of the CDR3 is TGTGCCAGTAGTCGACAGACAGGGGGGGCGACTGAAGCTTTCTTT. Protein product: CASSRQTGGATEAFF. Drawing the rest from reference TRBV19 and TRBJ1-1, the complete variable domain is DGGITQSPKYLFRKEGQNVTLSCEQNLNHDAMYWYRQDPGQGLRLIYYSQIVNDFQKGDIAEGYSVSREKKESFPLTVTSAQKNPTAFYLCASSRQTGGATEAFFGQGTRLTVV.

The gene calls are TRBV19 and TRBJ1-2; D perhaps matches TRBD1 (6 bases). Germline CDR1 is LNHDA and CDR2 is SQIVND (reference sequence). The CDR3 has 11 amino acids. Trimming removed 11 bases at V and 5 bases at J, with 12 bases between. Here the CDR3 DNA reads TGTGCCGCGGGGGGGCGGTATGGCTACACCTTC. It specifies CAAGGRYGYTF. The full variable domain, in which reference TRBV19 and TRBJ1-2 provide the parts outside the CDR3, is DGGITQSPKYLFRKEGQNVTLSCEQNLNHDAMYWYRQDPGQGLRLIYYSQIVNDFQKGDIAEGYSVSREKKESFPLTVTSAQKNPTAFYLCAAGGRYGYTFGSGTRLTVV.

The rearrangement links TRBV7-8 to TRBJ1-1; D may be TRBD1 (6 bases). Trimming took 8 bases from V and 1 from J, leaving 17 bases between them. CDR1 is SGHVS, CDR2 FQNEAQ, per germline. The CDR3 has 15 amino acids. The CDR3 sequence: CASGWTVLQNTEAFF. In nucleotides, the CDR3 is TGTGCCAGCGGGTGGACAGTCCTACAGAACACTGAAGCTTTCTTT.

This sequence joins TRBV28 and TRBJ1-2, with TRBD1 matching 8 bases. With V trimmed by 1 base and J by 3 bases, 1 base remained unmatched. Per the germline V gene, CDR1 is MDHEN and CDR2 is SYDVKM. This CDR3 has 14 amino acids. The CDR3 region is CASSLSTGDYGYTF. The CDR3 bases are TGTGCCAGCAGTTTATCGACAGGGGACTATGGCTACACCTTC.